This T cell receptor beta chain was sequenced in a study of blood T cell repertoires in COVID-19. Study overall: Samples representing acute and convalescent COVID-19 were sourced from the United States, Italy and Spain.

Germline V gene data show CDR1 as SEHNR and CDR2 as FQNEAQ (reference sequence). The CDR3 totals 12 residues. J lost 10 bases, V lost 4 bases, and 1 base had no gene match. Sequencing was performed with immunoSEQ multiplex PCR; in TCRdb, only in-frame clones are kept and a portion is missing. This table holds 200,000 to 300,000 clones, nearly 85% found once. Sequenced input: peripheral blood. V gene TRBV7-9 combines with J gene TRBJ1-4; 9 nucleotides match TRBD1. The source is a human donor in a cohort sampled during active COVID-19. The CDR3 region is CASSSGQGKLFF. Here the CDR3 DNA reads TGTGCCAGCAGCTCGGGACAGGGAAAACTGTTTTTT.